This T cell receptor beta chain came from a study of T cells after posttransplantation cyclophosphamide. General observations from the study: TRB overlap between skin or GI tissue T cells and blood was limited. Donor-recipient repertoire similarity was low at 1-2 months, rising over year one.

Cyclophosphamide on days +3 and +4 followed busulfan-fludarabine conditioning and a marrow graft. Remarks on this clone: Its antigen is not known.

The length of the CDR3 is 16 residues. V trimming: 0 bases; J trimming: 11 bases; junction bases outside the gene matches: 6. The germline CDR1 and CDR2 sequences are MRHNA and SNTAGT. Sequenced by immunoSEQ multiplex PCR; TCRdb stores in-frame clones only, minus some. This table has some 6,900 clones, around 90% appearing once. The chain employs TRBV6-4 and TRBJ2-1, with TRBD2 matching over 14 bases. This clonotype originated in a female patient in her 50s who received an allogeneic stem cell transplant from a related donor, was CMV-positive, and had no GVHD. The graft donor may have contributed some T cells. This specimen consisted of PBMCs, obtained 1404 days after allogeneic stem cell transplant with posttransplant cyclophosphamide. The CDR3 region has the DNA TGTGCCAGCAGTGACTCTGGGACTAGCGGGAGACCCAAGCAGTTCTTC. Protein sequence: CASSDSGTSGRPKQFF.